This T cell receptor (beta chain) stems from a study of read filtering for tumor transcriptome and immune sequencing. Study information: Transcriptome libraries were built from DNase-treated RNA. RNA-seq yielded only 85 to 1273 TCR reads, IR-seq about 4.05 to 11 million. Study findings and constraints: IR-seq captured clonotypes deeper and more reliably than RNA-seq.

From 400 to 450 ng of RNA, a library with molecular barcoded alpha/delta and beta/gamma adaptors was made. TCRdb re-called the reads with MiXCR, one entry per CDR3 protein. The sample lists about 39,000 distinct CDR3 sequences, 14% seen once, with 18% in the top ten. The V gene lost 1 base and the J gene lost 1 base, with 4 bases spanning the gap. CDR3 size: 13 residues. Germline V gene sequence: CDR1 LGHNA, CDR2 YNFKEQ. This clonotype was detected ten times or more. Antigen specificity is unknown. This TCR was sampled from a donor at least 40 years old with multiple myeloma. Sequenced sample: a population of CD138-negative cells sorted from bone marrow. The chain joins TRBV4-2 to TRBJ1-1; D is unclear. CDR3 loop: CASSQAGNTEAFF. As DNA, the CDR3 is TGTGCCAGCAGCCAAGCAGGGAACACTGAAGCTTTCTTT.